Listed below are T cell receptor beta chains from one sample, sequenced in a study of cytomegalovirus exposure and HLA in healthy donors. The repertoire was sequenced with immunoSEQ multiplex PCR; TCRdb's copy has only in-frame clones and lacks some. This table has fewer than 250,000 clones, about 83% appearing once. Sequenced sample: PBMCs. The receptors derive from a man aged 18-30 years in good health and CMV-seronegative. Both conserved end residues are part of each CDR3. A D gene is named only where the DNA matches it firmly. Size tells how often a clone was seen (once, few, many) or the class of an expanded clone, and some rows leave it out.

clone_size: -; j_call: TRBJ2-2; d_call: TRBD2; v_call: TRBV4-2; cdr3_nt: TGTGCCAGCAGCCAGGTTAGCGGGAGGTACACCGGGGAGCTGTTTTTT; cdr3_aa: CASSQVSGRYTGELFF
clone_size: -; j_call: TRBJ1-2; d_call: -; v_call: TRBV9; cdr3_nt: TGTGCCAGCAGCCCAGGGGTGAGGGGGGGTTATGGCTACACCTTC; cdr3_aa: CASSPGVRGGYGYTF
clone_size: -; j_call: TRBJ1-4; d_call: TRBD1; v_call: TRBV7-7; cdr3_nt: TGTGCTAGCAGCCCGGGACAGGGATCAGAGGGTGAAAAACTGTTTTTT; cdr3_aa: CASSPGQGSEGEKLFF
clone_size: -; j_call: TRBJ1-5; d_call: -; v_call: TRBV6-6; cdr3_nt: TGTGCCAGCAGTGTTCAAACAGGGTATAGCAATCAGCCCCAGCATTTT; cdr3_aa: CASSVQTGYSNQPQHF
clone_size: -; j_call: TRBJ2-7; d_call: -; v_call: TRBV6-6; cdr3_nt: TGTGCCAGCAGTTACGTAGATGGGCCCTACGAGCAGTACTTC; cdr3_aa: CASSYVDGPYEQYF
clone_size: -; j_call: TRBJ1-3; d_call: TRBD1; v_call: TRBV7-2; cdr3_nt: TGTGCCAGCAGCTTGGGACAGGGAGAAAACACCATATATTTT; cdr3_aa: CASSLGQGENTIYF
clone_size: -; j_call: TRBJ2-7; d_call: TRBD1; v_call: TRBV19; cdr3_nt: TGTGCCAGTAGTCCGGGACAGGGAGCCTACGAGCAGTACTTC; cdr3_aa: CASSPGQGAYEQYF
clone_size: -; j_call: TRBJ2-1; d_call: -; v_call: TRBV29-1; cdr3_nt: TGCAGCCTCGATCCGGGTCCCTCCCCGGGTTATGAGCAGTTCTTC; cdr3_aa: CSLDPGPSPGYEQFF
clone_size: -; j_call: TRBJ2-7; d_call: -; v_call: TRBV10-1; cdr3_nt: TGCGCCAGCAGTGTCACAGAGGGCGAGCAGTACTTC; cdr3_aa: CASSVTEGEQYF
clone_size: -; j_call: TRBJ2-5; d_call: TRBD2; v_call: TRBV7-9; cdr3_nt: TGTGCCAGCAGCCGATCGGGAGGGGGGAAAGAGACCCAGTACTTC; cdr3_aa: CASSRSGGGKETQYF
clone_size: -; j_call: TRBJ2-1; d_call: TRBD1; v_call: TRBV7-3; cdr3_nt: TGTGCCAGCAGCTCGACAGGGTTTACTAATGAGCAGTTCTTC; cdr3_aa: CASSSTGFTNEQFF
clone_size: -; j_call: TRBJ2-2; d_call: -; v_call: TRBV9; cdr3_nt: TGTGCCAGCAGCGTCGACACTTACACCGGGGAGCTGTTTTTT; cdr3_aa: CASSVDTYTGELFF
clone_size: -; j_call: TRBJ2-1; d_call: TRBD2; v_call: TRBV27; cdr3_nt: TGTGCCAGCAGTTCTAGCGGGAGGGCCGACAATGAGCAGTTCTTC; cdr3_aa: CASSSSGRADNEQFF
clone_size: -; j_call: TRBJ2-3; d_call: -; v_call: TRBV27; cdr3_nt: TGTGCCAGCAGTTTGAAGCGGAGTCACACAGATACGCAGTATTTT; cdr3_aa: CASSLKRSHTDTQYF
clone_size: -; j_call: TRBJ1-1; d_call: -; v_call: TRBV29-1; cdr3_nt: TGCAGCGTTGAAGGGGCCGGCTATGAAGCTTTCTTT; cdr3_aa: CSVEGAGYEAFF
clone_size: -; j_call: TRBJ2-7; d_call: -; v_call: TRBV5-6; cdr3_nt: TGTGCCAGCAGCTTGGGACAGTTCTCCTACGAGCAGTACTTC; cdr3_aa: CASSLGQFSYEQYF
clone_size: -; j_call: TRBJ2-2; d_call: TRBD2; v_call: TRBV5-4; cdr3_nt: TGTGCCAGCAGTGGGTTCGGAGCGGGAACCACCGGGGAGCTGTTTTTT; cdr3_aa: CASSGFGAGTTGELFF
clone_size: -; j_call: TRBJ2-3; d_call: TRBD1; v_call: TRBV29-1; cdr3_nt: TGCAGCGTGACAGGGGGTGCAGATACGCAGTATTTT; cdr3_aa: CSVTGGADTQYF
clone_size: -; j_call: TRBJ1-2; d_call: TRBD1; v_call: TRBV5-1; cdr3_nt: TGCGCCAGCAGCTCGGCGGGACAGGGAACCTATGGCTACACCTTC; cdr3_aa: CASSSAGQGTYGYTF
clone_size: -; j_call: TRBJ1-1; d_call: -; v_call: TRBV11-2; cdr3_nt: TGTGCCAGCAGCTCCTTGGGGGGGAAGAACACTGAAGCTTTCTTT; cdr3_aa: CASSSLGGKNTEAFF
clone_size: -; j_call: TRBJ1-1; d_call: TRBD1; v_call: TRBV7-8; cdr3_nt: TGTGCCAGCACCTGGGACAGGTTCAAATCTGAAGCTTTCTTT; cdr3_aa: CASTWDRFKSEAFF
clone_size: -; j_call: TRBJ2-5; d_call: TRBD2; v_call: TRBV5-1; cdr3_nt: TGCGCCAGCCGGGGCGGGAGGGCTACGTTGGAGACCCAGTACTTC; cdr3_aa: CASRGGRATLETQYF
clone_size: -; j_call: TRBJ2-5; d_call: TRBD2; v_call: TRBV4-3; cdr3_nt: TGCGCCAGCAGCCAAGGGCATAGCGGGGGGCGGTTGGAGACCCAGTACTTC; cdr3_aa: CASSQGHSGGRLETQYF
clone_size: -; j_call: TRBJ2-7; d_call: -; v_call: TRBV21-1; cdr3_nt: TGTGCCAGCAGCAGTTCCTCCCCCGATAGCAGACAGGGGGCCTCCTACGAGCAGTACTTC; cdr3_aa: CASSSSSPDSRQGASYEQYF
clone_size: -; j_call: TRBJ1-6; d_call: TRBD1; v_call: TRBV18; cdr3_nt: TGTGCCAGCTCACCGTTACAGGGGGCAAGCTCCTATAATTCACCCCTCCACTTT; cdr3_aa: CASSPLQGASSYNSPLHF
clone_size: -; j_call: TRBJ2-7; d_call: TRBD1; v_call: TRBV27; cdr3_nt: TGTGCCAGAGGGACAGGGCACTACGAGCAGTACTTC; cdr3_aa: CARGTGHYEQYF
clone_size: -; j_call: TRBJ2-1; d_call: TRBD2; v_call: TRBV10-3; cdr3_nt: TGTGCCACCAGCGGTCGGGAGGGGGTAATGGTTGGGGATGAGCAGTTCTTC; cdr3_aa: CATSGREGVMVGDEQFF
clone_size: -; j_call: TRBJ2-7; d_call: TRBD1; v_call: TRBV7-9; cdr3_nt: TGTGCCAGCAGCTCCGGTATGACAGGGTTGAACGAGCAGTACTTC; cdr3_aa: CASSSGMTGLNEQYF
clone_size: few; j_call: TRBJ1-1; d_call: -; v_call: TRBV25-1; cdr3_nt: TGTGCCAGCAGACAGGGTTGGGTTACTGAAGCTTTCTTT; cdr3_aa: CASRQGWVTEAFF
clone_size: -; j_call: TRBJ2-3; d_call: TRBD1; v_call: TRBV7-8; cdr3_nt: TGTGCCAGCAGCTGGGGGGACAGGGAAGTAGCAGATACGCAGTATTTT; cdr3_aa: CASSWGDREVADTQYF
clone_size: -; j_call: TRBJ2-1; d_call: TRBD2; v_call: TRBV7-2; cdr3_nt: TGTGCCAGCAGCTCGCGACTAGCGGGAGCCCGGGATGAGCAGTTCTTC; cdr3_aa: CASSSRLAGARDEQFF
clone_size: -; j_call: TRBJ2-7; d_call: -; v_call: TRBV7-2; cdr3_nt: TGTGCCAGCAGTAGTAGGGGATACGAGCAGTACTTC; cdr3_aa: CASSSRGYEQYF
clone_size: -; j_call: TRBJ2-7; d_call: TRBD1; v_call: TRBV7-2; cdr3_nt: TGTGCCAGCAGCCCAAGGGGGCCCTACGAGCAGTACTTC; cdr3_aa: CASSPRGPYEQYF
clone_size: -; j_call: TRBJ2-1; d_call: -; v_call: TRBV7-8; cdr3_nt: TGTGCCAGCAGCTTAACGACCGGGGTATACAATGAGCAGTTCTTC; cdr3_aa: CASSLTTGVYNEQFF
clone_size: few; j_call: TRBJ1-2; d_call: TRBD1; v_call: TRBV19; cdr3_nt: TGTGCCAGTACGACAGGGGCATACTATGGCTACACCTTC; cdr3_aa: CASTTGAYYGYTF
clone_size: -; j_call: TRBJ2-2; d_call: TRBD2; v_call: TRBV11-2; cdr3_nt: TGTGCCAGCAGCCCGCTAGCGGACACCGGGGAGCTGTTTTTT; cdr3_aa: CASSPLADTGELFF
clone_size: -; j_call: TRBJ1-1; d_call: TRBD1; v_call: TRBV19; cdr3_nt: TGTGCCAGCGCTCCGGGACAGGGGATAGGTAGCACTGAAGCTTTCTTT; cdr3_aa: CASAPGQGIGSTEAFF
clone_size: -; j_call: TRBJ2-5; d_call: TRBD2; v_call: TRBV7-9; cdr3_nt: TGTGCCAGCAGCCCGGGGGGTGGGCAAGAGACCCAGTACTTC; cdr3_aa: CASSPGGGQETQYF
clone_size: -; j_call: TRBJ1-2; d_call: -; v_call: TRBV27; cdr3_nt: TGTGCCAGCAGCCTATCCGGGTTCGGCTACACCTTC; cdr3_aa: CASSLSGFGYTF
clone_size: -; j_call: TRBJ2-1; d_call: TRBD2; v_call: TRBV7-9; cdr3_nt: TGTGCCAGCAGTGGACTAGCGGGGGGGTTCTCCTACAATGAGCAGTTCTTC; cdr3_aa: CASSGLAGGFSYNEQFF
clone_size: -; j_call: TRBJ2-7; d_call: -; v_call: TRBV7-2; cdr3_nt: TGTGCCAGCAGCCCGGGGAGATTTGGCGAGCAGTACTTC; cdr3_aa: CASSPGRFGEQYF
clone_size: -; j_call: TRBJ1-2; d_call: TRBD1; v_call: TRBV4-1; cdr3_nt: TGCGCCAGCAGCCAAGGCCCCGGGACAGGGAGGGATGGCTACACCTTC; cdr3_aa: CASSQGPGTGRDGYTF
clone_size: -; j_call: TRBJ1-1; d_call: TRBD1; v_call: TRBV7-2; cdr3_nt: TGTGCCAGCAGCACACAGGGGGACACTGAAGCTTTCTTT; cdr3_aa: CASSTQGDTEAFF
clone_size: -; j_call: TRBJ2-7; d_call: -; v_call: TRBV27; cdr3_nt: TGTGCCAGCAGTTTTAACGGCGGCGAGCAGTACTTC; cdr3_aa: CASSFNGGEQYF
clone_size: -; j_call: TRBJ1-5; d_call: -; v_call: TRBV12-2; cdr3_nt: TGTGCAAGTCGCTTCGGGGGGTTCCGTCAGCCCCAGCATTTT; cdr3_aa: CASRFGGFRQPQHF
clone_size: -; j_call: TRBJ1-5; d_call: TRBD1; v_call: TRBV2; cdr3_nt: TGTGCCTCCCAGGGGGTCTTACATCAGCCCCAGCATTTT; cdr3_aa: CASQGVLHQPQHF
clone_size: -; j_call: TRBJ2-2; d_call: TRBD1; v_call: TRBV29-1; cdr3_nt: TGCAGCGTTGAAGATGAGTGGACAGGGGTGACCGGGGAGCTGTTTTTT; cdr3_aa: CSVEDEWTGVTGELFF
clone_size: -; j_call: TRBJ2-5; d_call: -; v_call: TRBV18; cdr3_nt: TGTGCCAGCTCACTGACCTCTATCGGGGGGCCCGTAAAAGAGACCCAGTACTTC; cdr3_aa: CASSLTSIGGPVKETQYF